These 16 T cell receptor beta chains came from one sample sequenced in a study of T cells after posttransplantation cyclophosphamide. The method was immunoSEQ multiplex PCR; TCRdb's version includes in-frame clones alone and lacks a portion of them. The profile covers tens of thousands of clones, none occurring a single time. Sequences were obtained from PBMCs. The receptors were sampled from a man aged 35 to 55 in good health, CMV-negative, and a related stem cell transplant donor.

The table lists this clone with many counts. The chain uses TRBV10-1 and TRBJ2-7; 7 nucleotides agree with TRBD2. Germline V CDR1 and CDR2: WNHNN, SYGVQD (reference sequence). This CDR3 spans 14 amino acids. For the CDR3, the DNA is TGCGCCAGCAGCCGACCGGCGGGAGAATGTCCTCCCGACGTC. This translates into CASSRPAGECPPDV.

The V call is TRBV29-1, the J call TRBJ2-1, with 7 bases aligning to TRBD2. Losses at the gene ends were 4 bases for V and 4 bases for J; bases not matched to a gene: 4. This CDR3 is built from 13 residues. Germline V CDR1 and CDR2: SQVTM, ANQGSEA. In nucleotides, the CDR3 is TGCAGCGTTGGGCAAGCGGGATACAATGAGCAGTTCTTC. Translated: CSVGQAGYNEQFF.

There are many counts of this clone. The CDR3 sequence: CASFSGQRAFF. The CDR3 DNA follows: TGTGCCAGCTTCTCGGGACAAAGAGCTTTCTTT. The chain has TRBV25-1 and TRBJ1-1, with TRBD1 as a possible D gene (6 bases). Germline V CDR1 and CDR2: MGHDK, SYGVNS. The CDR3 length is 11 residues. Between the trimmed V and J ends, which lost 8 bases and 10 bases, there was a span of 14 bases.

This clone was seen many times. The CDR3 is CASSVDSSGSIPSETQYF. The CDR3 nucleotides read TGTGCCAGCAGCGTAGATTCTAGCGGGAGTATTCCGTCGGAGACCCAGTACTTC. The rearrangement uses TRBV9 and TRBJ2-5; TRBD2 aligns across 10 bases. CDR1 is SGDLS and CDR2 is YYNGEE in the germline V gene. The V segment lost 0 bases and the J segment 5 bases; nucleotides outside the gene matches: 13. This CDR3 has 18 amino acids.

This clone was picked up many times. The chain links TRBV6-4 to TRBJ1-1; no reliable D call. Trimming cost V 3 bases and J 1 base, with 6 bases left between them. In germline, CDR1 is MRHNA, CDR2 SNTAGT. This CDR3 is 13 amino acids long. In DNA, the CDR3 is TGTGCCAGCAGTGAAGGAGCGAACACTGAAGCTTTCTTT. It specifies CASSEGANTEAFF.

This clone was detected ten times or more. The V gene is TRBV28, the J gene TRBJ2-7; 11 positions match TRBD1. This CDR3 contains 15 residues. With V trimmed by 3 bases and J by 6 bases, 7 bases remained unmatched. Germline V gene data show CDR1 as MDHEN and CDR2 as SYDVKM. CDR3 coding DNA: TGTGCCAGCAGTTTCCGGGACAGGGGGGCCTCCGAGCAGTACGTC. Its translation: CASSFRDRGASEQYV.

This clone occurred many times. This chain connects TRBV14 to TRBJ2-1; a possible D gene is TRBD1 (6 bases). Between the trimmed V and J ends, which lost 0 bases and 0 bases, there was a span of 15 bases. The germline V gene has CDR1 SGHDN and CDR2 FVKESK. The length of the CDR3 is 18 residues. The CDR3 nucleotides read TGTGCCAGCAGCCAAGACCTCGTCGGACAGAGCTCCTACAATGAGCAGTTCTTC. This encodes CASSQDLVGQSSYNEQFF.

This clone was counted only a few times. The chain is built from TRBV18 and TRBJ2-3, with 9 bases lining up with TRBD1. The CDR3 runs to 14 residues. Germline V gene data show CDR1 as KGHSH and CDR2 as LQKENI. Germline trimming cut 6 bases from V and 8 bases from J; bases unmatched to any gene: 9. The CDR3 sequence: CASSPGTGSATQYF. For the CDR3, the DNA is TGTGCCAGCTCTCCCGGGACAGGGTCTGCTACGCAGTATTTT.

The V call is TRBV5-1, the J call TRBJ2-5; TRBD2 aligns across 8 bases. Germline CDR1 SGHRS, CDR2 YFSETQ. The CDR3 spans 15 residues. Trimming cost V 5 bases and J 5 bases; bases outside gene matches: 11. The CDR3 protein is CASSSPGGPGETQYF. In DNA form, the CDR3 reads TGCGCCAGCAGTTCCCCGGGAGGGCCAGGGGAGACCCAGTACTTC.

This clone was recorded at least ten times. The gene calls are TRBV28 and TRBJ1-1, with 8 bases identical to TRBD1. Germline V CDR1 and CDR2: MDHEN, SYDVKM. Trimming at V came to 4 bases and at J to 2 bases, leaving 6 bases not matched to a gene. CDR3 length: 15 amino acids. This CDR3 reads CASSSQGADNTEAFF. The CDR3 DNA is TGTGCCAGCAGTTCCCAGGGGGCCGACAACACTGAAGCTTTCTTT.

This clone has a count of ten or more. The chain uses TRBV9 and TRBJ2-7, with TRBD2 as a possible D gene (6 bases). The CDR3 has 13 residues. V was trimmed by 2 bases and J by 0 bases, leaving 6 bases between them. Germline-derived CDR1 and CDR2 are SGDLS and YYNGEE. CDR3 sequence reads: CASSVGGSYEQYF. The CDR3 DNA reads TGTGCCAGCAGCGTCGGGGGCTCCTACGAGCAGTACTTC.

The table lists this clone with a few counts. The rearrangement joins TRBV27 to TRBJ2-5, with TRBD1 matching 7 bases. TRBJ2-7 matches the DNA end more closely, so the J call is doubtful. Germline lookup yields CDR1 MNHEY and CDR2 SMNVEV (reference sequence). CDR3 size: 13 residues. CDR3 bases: TGTGCCAGCAGTTGGGGCAGGGGGAACGAGCAGTACTTC. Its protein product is CASSWGRGNEQYF.

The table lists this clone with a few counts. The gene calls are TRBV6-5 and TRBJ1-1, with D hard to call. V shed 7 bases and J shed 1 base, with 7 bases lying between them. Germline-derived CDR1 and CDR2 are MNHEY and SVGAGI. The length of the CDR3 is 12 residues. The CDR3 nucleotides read TGTGCCAGCACCCAGGCGAACACTGAAGCTTTCTTT. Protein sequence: CASTQANTEAFF.

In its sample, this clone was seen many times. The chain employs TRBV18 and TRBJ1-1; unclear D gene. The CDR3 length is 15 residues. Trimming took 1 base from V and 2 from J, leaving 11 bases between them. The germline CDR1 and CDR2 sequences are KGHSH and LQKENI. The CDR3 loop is CASSPRRGPNTEAFF. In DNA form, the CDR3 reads TGTGCCAGCTCACCACGACGAGGGCCAAACACTGAAGCTTTCTTT.

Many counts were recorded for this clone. The CDR3 region is CASNSGSPQGELFF. As DNA, the CDR3 is TGTGCCAGCAATAGCGGGAGCCCTCAGGGGGAGCTGTTTTTT. This chain joins TRBV6-1 and TRBJ2-2, with 9 bases identical to TRBD2. V shed 7 bases, J shed 8 bases, and the junction held 8 bases outside the gene matches. Germline lookup yields CDR1 MNHNS and CDR2 SASEGT. This CDR3 has 14 residues.

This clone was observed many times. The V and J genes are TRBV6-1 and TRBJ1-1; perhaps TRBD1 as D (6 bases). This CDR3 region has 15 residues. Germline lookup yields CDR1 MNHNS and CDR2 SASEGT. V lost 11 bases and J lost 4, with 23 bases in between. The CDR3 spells CAGARRGGSGTEAFF. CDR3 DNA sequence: TGTGCCGGGGCACGAAGAGGGGGTAGTGGCACTGAAGCTTTCTTT.